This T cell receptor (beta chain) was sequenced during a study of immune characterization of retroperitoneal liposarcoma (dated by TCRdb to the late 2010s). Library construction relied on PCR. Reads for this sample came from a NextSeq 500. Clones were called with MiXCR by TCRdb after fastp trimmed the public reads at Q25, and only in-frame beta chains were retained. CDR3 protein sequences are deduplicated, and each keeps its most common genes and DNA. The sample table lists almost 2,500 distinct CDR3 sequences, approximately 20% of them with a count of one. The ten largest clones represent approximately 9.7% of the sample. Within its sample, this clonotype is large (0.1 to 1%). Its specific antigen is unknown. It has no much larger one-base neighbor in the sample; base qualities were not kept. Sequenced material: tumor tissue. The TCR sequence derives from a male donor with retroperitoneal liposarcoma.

The DNA reads as follows: TGTGCCAGCAGCCCTCGGACTAGCGGCAACAATGAGCAGTTCTTC. It translates to CASSPRTSGNNEQFF. The chain is made from TRBV7-6 and TRBJ2-1, with 10 bases in between that match TRBD2. Based on the germline V gene, the CDR1 and CDR2 sequences are SGHVS and FNYEAQ. V ends up 5 bases short and J 5 bases short, with an unmatched junction base count of 6. The CDR3 goes from the cysteine to the phenylalanine over 15 residues. This entry keeps only the CDR3 DNA: 45 bases, framed from base 1. The CDR3 plus the reference TRBV7-6 and TRBJ2-1 genes for the other parts give the full variable domain: GAGVSQSPRYKVTKRGQDVALRCDPISGHVSLYWYRQALGQGPEFLTYFNYEAQQDKSGLPNDRFSAERPEGSISTLTIQRTEQRDSAMYRCASSPRTSGNNEQFFGPGTRLTVL.